This passage covers 2 T cell receptor beta chains from one sample sequenced in a study of T-cell memory formation after mild COVID-19. TCRdb called the 5' RACE reads again in MiXCR, with one record for every CDR3 protein. Counted here are roughly 300,000 distinct CDR3 sequences, approximately 13% occurring once; the ten biggest clones make up about a fifth. The source material was PBMCs or a T cell subset sorted from them (not recorded which). The receptors derive from a man between 18 and 35 years old who had mild COVID-19 (a few samples of this study predate the infection). Cell type and time point are not known.

V is TRBV4-1 and J is TRBJ2-2; 7 bases match TRBD1. The junction had 13 bases not matched to a gene; V was cut back by 3 bases and J by 3 bases. From germline, CDR1 is MGHRA and CDR2 YSYEKL. This CDR3 has 18 residues. The CDR3 nucleotides are TGCGCCAGCAGCCAGCACGGTTACAGGGGAGTTGACACCGGGGAGCTGTTTTTT. As protein: CASSQHGYRGVDTGELFF.

This clonotype was counted only a few times. The rearrangement links TRBV18 to TRBJ1-1; 7 nucleotides line up with TRBD1. The CDR3 consists of 13 residues. Germline assignment: CDR1 KGHSH and CDR2 LQKENI. Trimming cost V 6 bases and J 3 bases; bases outside gene matches: 4. The CDR3 coding sequence is TGTGCCAGCTCTCACGGACAGGACACTGAAGCTTTCTTT. Residues: CASSHGQDTEAFF.